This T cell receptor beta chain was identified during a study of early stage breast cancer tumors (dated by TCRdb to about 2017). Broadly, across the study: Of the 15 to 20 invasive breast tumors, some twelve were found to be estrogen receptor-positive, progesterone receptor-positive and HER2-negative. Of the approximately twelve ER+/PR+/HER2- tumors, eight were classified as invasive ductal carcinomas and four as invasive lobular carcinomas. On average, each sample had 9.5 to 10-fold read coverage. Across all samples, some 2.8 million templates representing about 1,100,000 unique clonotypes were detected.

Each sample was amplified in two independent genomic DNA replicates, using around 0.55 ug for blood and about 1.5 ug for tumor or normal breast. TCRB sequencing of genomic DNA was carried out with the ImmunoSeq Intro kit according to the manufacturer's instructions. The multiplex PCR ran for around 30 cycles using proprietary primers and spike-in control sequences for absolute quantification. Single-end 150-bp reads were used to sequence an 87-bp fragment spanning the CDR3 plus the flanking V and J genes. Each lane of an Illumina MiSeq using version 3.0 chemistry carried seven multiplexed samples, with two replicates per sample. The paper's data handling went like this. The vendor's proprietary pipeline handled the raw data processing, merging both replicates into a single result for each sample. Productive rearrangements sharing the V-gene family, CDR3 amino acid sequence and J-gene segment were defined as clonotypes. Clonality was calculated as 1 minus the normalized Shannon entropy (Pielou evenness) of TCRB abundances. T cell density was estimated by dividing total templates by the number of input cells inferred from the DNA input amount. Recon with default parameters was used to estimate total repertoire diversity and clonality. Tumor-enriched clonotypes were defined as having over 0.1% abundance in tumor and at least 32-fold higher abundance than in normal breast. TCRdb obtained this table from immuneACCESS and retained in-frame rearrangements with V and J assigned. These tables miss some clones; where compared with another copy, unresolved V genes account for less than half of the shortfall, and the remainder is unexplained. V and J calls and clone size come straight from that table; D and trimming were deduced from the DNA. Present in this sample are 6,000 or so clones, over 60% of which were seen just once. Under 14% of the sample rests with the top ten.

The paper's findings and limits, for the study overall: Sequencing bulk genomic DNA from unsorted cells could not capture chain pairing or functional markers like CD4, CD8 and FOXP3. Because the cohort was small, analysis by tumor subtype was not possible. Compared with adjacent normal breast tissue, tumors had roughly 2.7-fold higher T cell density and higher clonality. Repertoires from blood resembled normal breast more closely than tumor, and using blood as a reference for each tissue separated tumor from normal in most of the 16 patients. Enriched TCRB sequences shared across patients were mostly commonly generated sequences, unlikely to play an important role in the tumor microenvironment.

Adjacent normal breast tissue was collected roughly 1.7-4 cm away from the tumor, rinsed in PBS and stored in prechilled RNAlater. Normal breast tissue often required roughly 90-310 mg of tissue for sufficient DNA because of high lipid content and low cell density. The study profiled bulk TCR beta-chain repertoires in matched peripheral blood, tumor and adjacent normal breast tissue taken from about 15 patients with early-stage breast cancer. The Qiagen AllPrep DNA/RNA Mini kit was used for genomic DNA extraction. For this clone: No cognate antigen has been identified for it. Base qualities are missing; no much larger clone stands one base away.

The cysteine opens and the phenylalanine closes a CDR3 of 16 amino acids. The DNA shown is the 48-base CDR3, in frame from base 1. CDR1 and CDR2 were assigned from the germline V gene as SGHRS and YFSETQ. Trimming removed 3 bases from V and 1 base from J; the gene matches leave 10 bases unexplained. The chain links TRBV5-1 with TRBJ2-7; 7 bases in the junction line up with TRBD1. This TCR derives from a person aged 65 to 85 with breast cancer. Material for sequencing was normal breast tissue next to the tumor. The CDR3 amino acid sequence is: CASSWDPGQISYEQYF. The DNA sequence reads TGCGCCAGCAGCTGGGATCCGGGACAGATATCCTACGAGCAGTACTTC.